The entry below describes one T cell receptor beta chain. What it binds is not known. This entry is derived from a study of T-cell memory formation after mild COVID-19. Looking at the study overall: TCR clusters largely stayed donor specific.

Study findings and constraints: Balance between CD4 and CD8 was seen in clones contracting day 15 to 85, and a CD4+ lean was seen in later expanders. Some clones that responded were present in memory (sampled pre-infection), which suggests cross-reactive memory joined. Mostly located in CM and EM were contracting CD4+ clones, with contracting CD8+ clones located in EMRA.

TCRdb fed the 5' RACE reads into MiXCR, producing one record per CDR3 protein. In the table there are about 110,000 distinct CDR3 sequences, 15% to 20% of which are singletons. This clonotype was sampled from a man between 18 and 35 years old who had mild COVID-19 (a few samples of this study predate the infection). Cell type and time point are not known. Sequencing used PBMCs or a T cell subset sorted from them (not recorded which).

Here the CDR3 reads CASSLTFRGTEAFF. Written as DNA, the CDR3 is TGTGCCAGCAGCTTAACTTTTCGGGGGACTGAAGCTTTCTTT. J is TRBJ1-1 and V is TRBV7-3, with D perhaps matching TRBD1 (5 bases). The germline CDR1 and CDR2 sequences are SGHTA and FQGTGA. The CDR3 covers 14 residues. With 0 bases removed from V and 5 bases from J, the gap between germline ends came to 10 bases. Looking up the rest from reference TRBV7-3 and TRBJ1-1 gives the full variable domain: GAGVSQTPSNKVTEKGKYVELRCDPISGHTALYWYRQSLGQGPEFLIYFQGTGAADDSGLPNDRFFAVRPEGSVSTLKIQRTERGDSAVYLCASSLTFRGTEAFFGQGTRLTVV.